Presented here are 5 T cell receptor beta chains from one specimen sequenced in a study of response to subunit inactivated influenza vaccine. In TCRdb, the RT-PCR reads were re-called with MiXCR into one record per CDR3 protein. The sample comprises approximately 500,000 distinct CDR3 sequences, around 13% of which are singletons, and around 13% rests with the top ten. The input for sequencing was PBMCs from blood, taken roughly 46 days after vaccination. The receptors here all came from a man in his fifties who received an inactivated influenza vaccine.

This clonotype has only a few counts. The genes are TRBV4-2 and TRBJ2-3; D not certain. Trimming cost V 2 bases and J 0 bases, with 9 bases left between them. The CDR3 totals 15 residues. Germline V lookup: CDR1 LGHNA, CDR2 YNFKEQ. CDR3 loop: CASSQRLGSTDTQYF. CDR3 DNA sequence: TGTGCCAGCAGCCAACGACTGGGGAGCACAGATACGCAGTATTTT.

This rearrangement joins TRBV7-8 to TRBJ2-1, with 9 nucleotides matching TRBD1. Trimming cost V 1 base and J 5 bases; bases outside gene matches: 6. The CDR3 spans 16 residues. Germline CDR1 is SGHVS and CDR2 is FQNEAQ. DNA for the CDR3: TGTGCCAGCAGCTTAGTACCGGGACAGGGAGACAATGAGCAGTTCTTC. Encoded protein: CASSLVPGQGDNEQFF. Filled out from reference TRBV7-8 and TRBJ2-1, the complete variable domain reads GAGVSQSPRYKVAKRGQDVALRCDPISGHVSLFWYQQALGQGPEFLTYFQNEAQLDKSGLPSDRFFAERPEGSVSTLKIQRTQQEDSAVYLCASSLVPGQGDNEQFFGPGTRLTVL.

This chain joins TRBV28 and TRBJ2-1, with 10 bases matching TRBD1. Germline-derived CDR1 and CDR2 are MDHEN and SYDVKM. This CDR3 contains 15 residues. The trim removed 3 bases at V and 3 bases at J, leaving 2 bases unmatched. The CDR3 protein is CASSFGQGVYNEQFF. The CDR3 DNA reads TGTGCCAGCAGTTTTGGACAGGGGGTCTACAATGAGCAGTTCTTC.

This clonotype was detected only a few times. The rearrangement links TRBV7-2 to TRBJ2-7, with a tentative D call TRBD1 (6 bases). This CDR3 has 16 residues. The germline V and J ends were trimmed by 2 bases and 0 bases, with 14 bases remaining between them. In germline, CDR1 is SGHTA, CDR2 FQGNSA. The CDR3 DNA reads as TGTGCCAGCAGCTTAAGTGGCAGGGGAAGCTCCTACGAGCAGTACTTC. It specifies CASSLSGRGSSYEQYF. Full variable domain (outside the CDR3, taken from reference TRBV7-2 and TRBJ2-7): GAGVSQSPSNKVTEKGKDVELRCDPISGHTALYWYRQSLGQGLEFLIYFQGNSAPDKSGLPSDRFSAERTGGSVSTLTIQRTQQEDSAVYLCASSLSGRGSSYEQYFGPGTRLTVT.

The chain has TRBV5-5 and TRBJ2-7, with TRBD2 matching 15 bases. The V and J ends lost 4 bases and 1 base, in that order; junction bases with no gene match: 6. Per the germline V gene, CDR1 is SGHKS and CDR2 is YYEKEE (reference sequence). This CDR3 has 17 amino acids. CDR3 sequence: CASSRTGTSGGSYEQYF. The DNA for the CDR3 is TGTGCCAGCAGCCGTACCGGGACTAGCGGGGGGTCCTACGAGCAGTACTTC.